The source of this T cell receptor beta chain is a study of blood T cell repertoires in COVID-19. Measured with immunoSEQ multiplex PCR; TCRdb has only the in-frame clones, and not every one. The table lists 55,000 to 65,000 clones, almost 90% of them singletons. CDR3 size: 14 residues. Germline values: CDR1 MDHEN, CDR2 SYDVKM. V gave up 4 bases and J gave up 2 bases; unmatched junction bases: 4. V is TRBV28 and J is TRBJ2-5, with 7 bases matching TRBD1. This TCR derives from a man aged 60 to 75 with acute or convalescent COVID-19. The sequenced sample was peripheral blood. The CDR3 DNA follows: TGTGCCAGCAGTTCCCCGACAGGGCAAGAGACCCAGTACTTC. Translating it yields CASSSPTGQETQYF.